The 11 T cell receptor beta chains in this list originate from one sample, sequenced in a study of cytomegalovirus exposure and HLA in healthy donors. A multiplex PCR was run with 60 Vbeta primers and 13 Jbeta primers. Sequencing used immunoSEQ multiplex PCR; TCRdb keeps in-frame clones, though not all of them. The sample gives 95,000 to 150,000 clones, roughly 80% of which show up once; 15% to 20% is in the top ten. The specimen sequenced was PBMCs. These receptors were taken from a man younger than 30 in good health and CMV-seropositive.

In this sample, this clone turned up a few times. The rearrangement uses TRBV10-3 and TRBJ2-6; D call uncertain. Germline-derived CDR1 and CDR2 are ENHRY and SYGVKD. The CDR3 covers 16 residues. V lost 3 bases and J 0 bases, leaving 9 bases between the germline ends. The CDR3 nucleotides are TGTGCCATCAGTGATTGGCAGGTCTCTGGGGCCAACGTCCTGACTTTC. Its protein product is CAISDWQVSGANVLTF.

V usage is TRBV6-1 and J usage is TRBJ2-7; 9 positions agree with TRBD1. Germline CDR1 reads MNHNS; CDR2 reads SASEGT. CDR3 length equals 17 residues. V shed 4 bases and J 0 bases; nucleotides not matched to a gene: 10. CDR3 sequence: CASSATSGTGSSYEQYF. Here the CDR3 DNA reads TGTGCCAGCAGTGCAACATCCGGGACAGGGTCCTCCTACGAGCAGTACTTC.

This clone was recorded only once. DNA of the CDR3: TGTGCCAGCAGCTTAAACGAGGTCGGTAGCTATGGCTACACCTTC. Its protein product is CASSLNEVGSYGYTF. V and J are TRBV7-9 and TRBJ1-2, with D hard to call. This CDR3 has 15 amino acids. Trimming left V 2 bases short and J 4 bases short, with 14 bases between. Per the germline V gene, CDR1 is SEHNR and CDR2 is FQNEAQ (reference sequence).

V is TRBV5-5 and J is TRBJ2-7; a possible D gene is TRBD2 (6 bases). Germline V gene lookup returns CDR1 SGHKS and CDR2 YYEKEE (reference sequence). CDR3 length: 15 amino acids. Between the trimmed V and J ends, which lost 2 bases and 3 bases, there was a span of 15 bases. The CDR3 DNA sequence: TGTGCCAGCAGCTTTCTCGGAGGGGACCTCTACGAGCAGTACTTC. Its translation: CASSFLGGDLYEQYF.

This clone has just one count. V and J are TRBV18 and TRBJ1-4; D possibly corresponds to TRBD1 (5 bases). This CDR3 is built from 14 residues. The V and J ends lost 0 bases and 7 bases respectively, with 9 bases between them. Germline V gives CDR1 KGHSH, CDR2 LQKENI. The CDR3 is CASSPPGGGEKLFF. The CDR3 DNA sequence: TGTGCCAGCTCACCACCGGGGGGAGGTGAAAAACTGTTTTTT.

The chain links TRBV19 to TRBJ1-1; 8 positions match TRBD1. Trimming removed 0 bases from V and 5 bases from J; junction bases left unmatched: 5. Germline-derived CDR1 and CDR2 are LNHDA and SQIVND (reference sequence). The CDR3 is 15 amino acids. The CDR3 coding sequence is TGTGCCAGTAGTATAGATTCAGGGGGCGGAACTGAAGCTTTCTTT. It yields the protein CASSIDSGGGTEAFF.

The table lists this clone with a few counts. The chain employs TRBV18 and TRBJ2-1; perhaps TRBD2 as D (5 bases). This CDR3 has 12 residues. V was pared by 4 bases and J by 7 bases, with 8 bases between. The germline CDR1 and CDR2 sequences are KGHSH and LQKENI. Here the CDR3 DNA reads TGTGCCAGCTCACGAGGGTGGAATGAGCAGTTCTTC. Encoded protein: CASSRGWNEQFF.

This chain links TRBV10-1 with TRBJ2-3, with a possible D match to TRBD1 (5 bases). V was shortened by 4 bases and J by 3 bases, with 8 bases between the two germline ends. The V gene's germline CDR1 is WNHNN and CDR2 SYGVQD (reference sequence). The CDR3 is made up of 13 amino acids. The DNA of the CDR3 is TGCGCCAGCAGTGCCAGGGCAACAGATACGCAGTATTTT. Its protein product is CASSARATDTQYF.

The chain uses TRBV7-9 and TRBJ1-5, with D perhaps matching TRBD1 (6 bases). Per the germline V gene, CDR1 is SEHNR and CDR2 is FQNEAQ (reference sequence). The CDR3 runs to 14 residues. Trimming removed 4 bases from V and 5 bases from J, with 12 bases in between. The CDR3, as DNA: TGTGCCAGCAGCTCTTCAGGGGCCCATCAGCCCCAGCATTTT. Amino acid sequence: CASSSSGAHQPQHF.

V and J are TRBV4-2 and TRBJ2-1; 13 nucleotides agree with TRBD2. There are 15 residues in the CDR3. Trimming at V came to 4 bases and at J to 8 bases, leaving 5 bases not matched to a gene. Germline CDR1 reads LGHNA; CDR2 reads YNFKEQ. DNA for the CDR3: TGTGCCAGCAGCCTTACTAGCGGGGGGGTCTATGAGCAGTTCTTC. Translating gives CASSLTSGGVYEQFF.

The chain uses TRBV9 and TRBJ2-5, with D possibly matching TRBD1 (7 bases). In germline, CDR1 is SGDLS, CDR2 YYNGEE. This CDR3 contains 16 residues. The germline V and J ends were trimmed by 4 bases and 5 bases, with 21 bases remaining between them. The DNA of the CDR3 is TGTGCCAGCAGCCCTCCCCCGGAGGGGGCGGGTGAGACCCAGTACTTC. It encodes CASSPPPEGAGETQYF.